This T cell receptor (beta chain) stems from a study of T cell changes during pregnancy in multiple sclerosis. This clone was observed once. The repertoire was sequenced with immunoSEQ multiplex PCR; TCRdb's copy has only in-frame clones and lacks some. The data hold 20,000 to 25,000 clones, with 86% observed a single time. The junction had 10 bases not matched to a gene; V was cut back by 3 bases and J by 3 bases. Per germline, CDR1 LNHDA and CDR2 SQIVND (reference sequence). There are 16 residues in the CDR3. The source is a female donor in good health, enrolled as a control in a pregnancy study. The source was CD8+ T cells from peripheral blood mononuclear cells, collected in the first trimester of pregnancy. The rearrangement links TRBV19 to TRBJ1-2, with 7 bases that match TRBD1. CDR3 amino acids: CASSMPSLTGDYGYTF. The CDR3 DNA follows: TGTGCCAGTAGTATGCCCAGTCTCACAGGGGACTATGGCTACACCTTC.